The 29 T cell receptor beta chains presented below share a single source sample, sequenced in a study of glioma-infiltrating T cells after dendritic cell vaccination. Libraries were prepared by immunoSEQ multiplex PCR; TCRdb keeps only in-frame clonotypes and omits some of them. The table has 85,000 to 95,000 clones, 70% to 90% seen once. Specimen: blood, collected before dendritic cell vaccination. These receptor sequences come from a human donor with glioblastoma.

This rearrangement joins TRBV9 to TRBJ2-3, with a tentative D call TRBD2 (6 bases). This CDR3 has 16 residues. In germline, CDR1 is SGDLS, CDR2 YYNGEE. V was pared by 4 bases and J by 6 bases, with 21 bases between. The CDR3 reads CASSTSLGVSVDTQYF. The CDR3 coding sequence is TGTGCCAGCAGCACTAGCCTGGGAGTCAGTGTGGATACGCAGTATTTT.

The rearrangement links TRBV7-9 to TRBJ1-2, with 8 nucleotides matching TRBD1. This CDR3 has 12 residues. The V and J ends lost 5 bases and 12 bases, in that order; junction bases with no gene match: 8. Germline CDR1 reads SEHNR; CDR2 reads FQNEAQ (reference sequence). The CDR3 bases are TGTGCCAGCAGCCCGTCGGACAGGGAAGACACCTTC. Its translation is CASSPSDREDTF.

The chain carries TRBV7-6 and TRBJ1-1; D is unresolved. Trimming stripped 0 bases from V and 3 bases from J, with 11 bases between. CDR1 and CDR2 (germline): SGHVS, FNYEAQ. The CDR3 spans 15 residues. CDR3 amino acids: CASSLALGEDTEAFF. The CDR3 nucleotides read TGTGCCAGCAGCTTAGCGCTCGGTGAGGACACTGAAGCTTTCTTT. The variable domain in full, completed from reference TRBV7-6 and TRBJ1-1, reads GAGVSQSPRYKVTKRGQDVALRCDPISGHVSLYWYRQALGQGPEFLTYFNYEAQQDKSGLPNDRFSAERPEGSISTLTIQRTEQRDSAMYRCASSLALGEDTEAFFGQGTRLTVV.

This clone was recorded many times. The rearrangement links TRBV2 to TRBJ2-7; no firm D call. This CDR3 contains 11 residues. Trimming removed 5 bases from V and 4 bases from J, with 6 bases in between. The germline V gene has CDR1 SNHLY and CDR2 FYNNEI. CDR3 sequence reads: CASSQTYEQYF. As DNA, the CDR3 is TGTGCCAGCAGTCAGACTTACGAGCAGTACTTC.

The CDR3 DNA reads as TGTGCCAGCTCACCGGGGAGAGGGGGAAGGAACACTGAAGCTTTCTTT. Its protein is CASSPGRGGRNTEAFF. This sequence joins TRBV18 and TRBJ1-1; TRBD1 might be the D (6 bases). V gave up 3 bases and J gave up 1 base, with 15 bases separating them. There are 16 residues in the CDR3. Germline V gene sequence: CDR1 KGHSH, CDR2 LQKENI.

The V gene is TRBV25-1, the J gene TRBJ2-7; 8 nucleotides match TRBD1. CDR1 is MGHDK, CDR2 SYGVNS, per germline. The CDR3 loop spans 14 amino acids. Trimming at V came to 8 bases and at J to 5 bases, leaving 11 bases not matched to a gene. The CDR3 region has the DNA TGTGCCAGCGGCTCCGGACAGGGAATCGACGAGCAGTACTTC. Protein product: CASGSGQGIDEQYF.

CDR3 residues: CASSTTQGVKLFF. Written as DNA, the CDR3 is TGTGCCAGCAGCACTACACAGGGTGTAAAACTGTTTTTT. The V and J genes are TRBV7-6 and TRBJ1-4, with TRBD1 as a possible D gene (6 bases). Germline CDR1 SGHVS, CDR2 FNYEAQ. Trimming left V 5 bases short and J 10 bases short, with 14 bases between. This CDR3 region has 13 residues. Combining the CDR3 with reference TRBV7-6 and TRBJ1-4 gives the whole variable domain GAGVSQSPRYKVTKRGQDVALRCDPISGHVSLYWYRQALGQGPEFLTYFNYEAQQDKSGLPNDRFSAERPEGSISTLTIQRTEQRDSAMYRCASSTTQGVKLFFGSGTQLSVL.

Only one count was recorded for this clone. The chain carries TRBV5-4 and TRBJ2-1; tentatively, D is TRBD2 (6 bases). The CDR3 sequence is 16 residues long. CDR1 and CDR2 (germline): SGHNT, YYREEE (reference sequence). Trimming cost V 0 bases and J 0 bases, with 10 bases left between them. The CDR3 protein is CASSLVQTSSYNEQFF. CDR3 nucleotides: TGTGCCAGCAGCTTGGTACAGACTAGCTCCTACAATGAGCAGTTCTTC.

The chain combines TRBV2 with TRBJ1-5; TRBD1 aligns across 9 bases. The V gene's germline CDR1 is SNHLY and CDR2 FYNNEI. The CDR3 spans 15 residues. V lost 6 bases to trimming and J lost 7 bases; unmatched junction nucleotides: 10. CDR3 in amino acids: CASSHNRGQGQPQHF. CDR3 coding DNA: TGTGCCAGCAGCCACAACAGGGGGCAGGGGCAGCCCCAGCATTTT.

The V call is TRBV9, the J call TRBJ1-1, with a tentative D call TRBD1 (5 bases). Germline V gives CDR1 SGDLS, CDR2 YYNGEE. This CDR3 contains 14 residues. V gave up 2 bases and J gave up 2 bases, with 10 bases separating them. CDR3 sequence: CASSVEQVNTEAFF. The CDR3 nucleotides read TGTGCCAGCAGCGTTGAACAGGTTAACACTGAAGCTTTCTTT.

V gene TRBV6-1 combines with J gene TRBJ2-7; D possibly corresponds to TRBD1 (5 bases). Germline V CDR1 and CDR2: MNHNS, SASEGT. Trimming stripped 2 bases from V and 3 bases from J, with 11 bases between. The CDR3 loop spans 14 amino acids. The CDR3 spells CASSEWTPHYEQYF. CDR3 DNA: TGTGCCAGCAGTGAATGGACACCCCACTACGAGCAGTACTTC.

The chain couples TRBV5-1 to TRBJ1-5; D remains ambiguous. Trimming took 2 bases from V and 3 from J, leaving 9 bases between them. Germline V CDR1 and CDR2: SGHRS, YFSETQ. The CDR3 spans 14 residues. The CDR3, as DNA: TGCGCCAGCAGCTTCGAGGGAGACAATCAGCCCCAGCATTTT. Translated, it gives CASSFEGDNQPQHF.

This chain uses TRBV9 with TRBJ2-5; tentative D call: TRBD2 (5 bases). V was pared by 0 bases and J by 9 bases, with 15 bases between. The CDR3 consists of 14 residues. From germline, CDR1 is SGDLS and CDR2 YYNGEE. In DNA form, the CDR3 reads TGTGCCAGCAGCGTAGATGGTAGCGCCGTGCCCCAGTACTTC. Translating gives CASSVDGSAVPQYF. Variable domain in full (rest from reference TRBV9 and TRBJ2-5): DSGVTQTPKHLITATGQRVTLRCSPRSGDLSVYWYQQSLDQGLQFLIQYYNGEERAKGNILERFSAQQFPDLHSELNLSSLELGDSALYFCASSVDGSAVPQYFGPGTRLLVL.

For this clone: Because the CDR3 is missing its conserved closing phenylalanine or tryptophan, this is likely a read error. The limits of the CDR3 on the DNA are not certain, so only TCRdb's listed CDR3 is given. The chain links TRBV19 to TRBJ2-7; the D call TRBD1 from the table was never checked on the DNA. The CDR3 extends over 11 residues, inclusive of both ends. Germline V lookup: CDR1 LNHDA, CDR2 SQIVND (reference sequence). CDR3 region: CASSISVDRPG.

This clone showed up just once. The chain combines TRBV18 with TRBJ2-7; D gene unclear. The CDR3 loop spans 12 amino acids. Deletions cut 6 bases from V and 0 bases from J, with 6 bases between. Per germline, CDR1 KGHSH and CDR2 LQKENI. This chain's CDR3 is CASSTSSYEQYF. For the CDR3, the DNA is TGTGCCAGCTCGACTTCCTCCTACGAGCAGTACTTC.

The V and J genes are TRBV28 and TRBJ1-2; D possibly corresponds to TRBD1 (6 bases). The germline V gene has CDR1 MDHEN and CDR2 SYDVKM. V was trimmed by 11 bases and J by 2 bases, leaving 12 bases between them. The CDR3 extends over 12 amino acids. The CDR3 DNA reads TGTGCCGGGGGCTCTCTAAACTATGGCTACACCTTC. The encoded protein is CAGGSLNYGYTF.

CDR3 sequence: CASSLYRGPRPNAYEQYF. CDR3 DNA: TGTGCCAGCAGTTTATACAGGGGTCCAAGACCCAATGCCTACGAGCAGTACTTC. The chain has TRBV27 and TRBJ2-5; 7 bases match TRBD1. The DNA end favors TRBJ2-7, so the J call may be wrong. This CDR3 comprises 18 residues. Germline lookup yields CDR1 MNHEY and CDR2 SMNVEV (reference sequence).

This chain links TRBV6-1 with TRBJ2-7; TRBD1 is a possible D gene (6 bases). V dropped 6 bases and J dropped 4 bases, with 19 bases sitting between them. The CDR3 sequence is 15 residues long. Germline values: CDR1 MNHNS, CDR2 SASEGT. CDR3 sequence: CASRASTGPIYEQYF. The CDR3 region has the DNA TGTGCCAGCAGAGCTTCGACAGGACCGATATACGAGCAGTACTTC.

The V and J genes are TRBV29-1 and TRBJ1-1, with 7 positions matching TRBD1. Germline V gene data show CDR1 as SQVTM and CDR2 as ANQGSEA. CDR3 size: 12 residues. V shed 4 bases and J 1 base; nucleotides not matched to a gene: 0. DNA for the CDR3: TGCAGCGTTGGGACAGGGAACACTGAAGCTTTCTTT. As protein: CSVGTGNTEAFF.

This clone was observed a single time. V gene TRBV7-6 combines with J gene TRBJ1-4; no clear D gene. Trimming removed 5 bases from V and 0 bases from J, with 13 bases in between. The CDR3 is 16 amino acids. Germline CDR1 is SGHVS and CDR2 is FNYEAQ. CDR3 sequence reads: CASSLLWSATNEKLFF. The DNA of the CDR3 is TGTGCCAGCAGCCTCTTGTGGTCGGCAACTAATGAAAAACTGTTTTTT.

The chain couples TRBV4-2 to TRBJ2-7; 11 positions match TRBD2. There are 13 residues in the CDR3. Germline V CDR1 and CDR2: LGHNA, YNFKEQ. Germline trimming cut 5 bases from V and 8 bases from J; bases unmatched to any gene: 5. The CDR3 region is CASSLGLAEKQYF. CDR3 nucleotides: TGTGCCAGCAGCTTGGGACTAGCGGAAAAGCAGTACTTC.

CDR3 DNA sequence: TGCGCCAGCAGCCAAGATAAACAGTACGAGCAGTACTTC. Its translation is CASSQDKQYEQYF. The chain has TRBV4-3 and TRBJ2-7; D is ambiguous. CDR1 is LGHNA and CDR2 is YSLEER in the germline V gene. Trimming left V 0 bases short and J 4 bases short, with 7 bases between. The CDR3 covers 13 residues.

This clone was seen just once. This rearrangement joins TRBV30 to TRBJ2-3; 11 positions match TRBD1. V shed 1 base, J shed 4 bases, and the junction held 4 bases outside the gene matches. The CDR3 is 15 residues long. CDR1 and CDR2 (germline): GTSNPN, SVGIG (reference sequence). CDR3 nucleotide sequence: TGTGCCTGGAGTGGGACAGGGGGCGCGTCAGATACGCAGTATTTT. Translated: CAWSGTGGASDTQYF.

The rearrangement joins TRBV9 to TRBJ2-1, with a weak D call TRBD2 (6 bases). CDR1 SGDLS and CDR2 YYNGEE come from the germline V gene. CDR3 size: 15 residues. Deletions cut 4 bases from V and 7 bases from J, with 18 bases between. This CDR3 reads CASSQVTGDRNEQFF. As DNA, the CDR3 is TGTGCCAGCAGCCAAGTGACGGGAGATAGGAATGAGCAGTTCTTC.

The rearrangement joins TRBV28 to TRBJ2-7, with 9 bases matching TRBD1. Germline CDR1 MDHEN, CDR2 SYDVKM. V dropped 8 bases and J dropped 1; count of bases not matched to a gene: 6. This CDR3 is 14 amino acids long. CDR3: CASWNRGQSYEQYF. The CDR3 bases are TGTGCCAGCTGGAACAGGGGGCAGTCCTACGAGCAGTACTTC.

The genes are TRBV28 and TRBJ1-2; D unresolved. The CDR3 totals 11 residues. Germline CDR1 is MDHEN and CDR2 is SYDVKM. V lost 6 bases and J lost 2, with 4 bases in between. The CDR3 loop is CASRRNYGYTF. The DNA for the CDR3 is TGTGCCAGCAGGCGGAACTATGGCTACACCTTC.

This chain uses TRBV7-2 with TRBJ1-2, with unresolved D. The CDR3 is 14 residues long. Trimming took off 5 bases at V and 1 base at J, with 11 bases between the two ends. Per germline, CDR1 SGHTA and CDR2 FQGNSA. The CDR3 sequence is CASSTDDFNYGYTF. CDR3 DNA: TGTGCCAGCAGCACCGACGACTTTAACTATGGCTACACCTTC.

The chain carries TRBV7-2 and TRBJ1-2, with D maybe TRBD1 (6 bases). The V and J ends lost 5 bases and 5 bases respectively, with 9 bases between them. There are 12 residues in the CDR3. The germline gives CDR1 SGHTA, CDR2 FQGNSA. The CDR3 DNA sequence: TGTGCCAGCAGCATACAGGGTTATGGCTACACCTTC. This codes for CASSIQGYGYTF.

The chain carries TRBV2 and TRBJ2-3, with a weak D call TRBD2 (5 bases). Per the germline V gene, CDR1 is SNHLY and CDR2 is FYNNEI. V lost 7 bases and J lost 3, with 20 bases in between. CDR3 length equals 16 residues. CDR3 coding DNA: TGTGCCAGCACCCTGTGGGGAGTTACGGTAACAGATACGCAGTATTTT. The encoded protein is CASTLWGVTVTDTQYF.